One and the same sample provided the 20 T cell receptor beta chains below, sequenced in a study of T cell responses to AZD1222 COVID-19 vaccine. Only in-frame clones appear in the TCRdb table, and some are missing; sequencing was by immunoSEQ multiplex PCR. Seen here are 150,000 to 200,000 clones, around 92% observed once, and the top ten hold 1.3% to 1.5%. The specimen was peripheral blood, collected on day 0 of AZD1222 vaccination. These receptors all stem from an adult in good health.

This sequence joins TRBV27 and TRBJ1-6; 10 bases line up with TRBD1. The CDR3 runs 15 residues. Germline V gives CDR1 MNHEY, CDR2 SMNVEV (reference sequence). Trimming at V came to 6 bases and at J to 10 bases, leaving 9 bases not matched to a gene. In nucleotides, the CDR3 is TGTGCCAGCAGCCCCCGGGACAGGGGACAGTCACCCCTCCACTTT. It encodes CASSPRDRGQSPLHF.

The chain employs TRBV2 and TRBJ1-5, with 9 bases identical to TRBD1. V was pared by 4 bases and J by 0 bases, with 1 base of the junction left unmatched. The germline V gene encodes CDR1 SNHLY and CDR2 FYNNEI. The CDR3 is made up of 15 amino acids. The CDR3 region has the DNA TGTGCCAGCAGTGGGACAGGGGATAGCAATCAGCCCCAGCATTTT. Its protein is CASSGTGDSNQPQHF.

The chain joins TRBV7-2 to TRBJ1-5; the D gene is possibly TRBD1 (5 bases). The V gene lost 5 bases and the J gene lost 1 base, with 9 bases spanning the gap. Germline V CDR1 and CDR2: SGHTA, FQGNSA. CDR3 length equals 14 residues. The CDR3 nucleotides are TGTGCCAGCAGCGCGACAGCCAGCAATCAGCCCCAGCATTTT. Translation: CASSATASNQPQHF.

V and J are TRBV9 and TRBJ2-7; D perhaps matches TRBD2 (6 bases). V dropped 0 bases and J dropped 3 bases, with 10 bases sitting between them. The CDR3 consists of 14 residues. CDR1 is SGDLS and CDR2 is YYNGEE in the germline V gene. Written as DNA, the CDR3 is TGTGCCAGCAGCGTAGGGGGGGTAATCTACGAGCAGTACTTC. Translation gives CASSVGGVIYEQYF.

CDR3: CASSTSGRPRLTEQFF. DNA of the CDR3: TGTGCCAGCAGTACTAGCGGGAGGCCTCGTCTTACTGAGCAGTTCTTC. This chain connects TRBV28 to TRBJ2-1; 12 bases line up with TRBD2. J was trimmed by 9 bases and V by 5 bases; bases with no gene match: 11. The CDR3 covers 16 residues. Germline CDR1 and CDR2: MDHEN and SYDVKM. The whole variable domain, remainder taken from reference TRBV28 and TRBJ2-1, is DVKVTQSSRYLVKRTGEKVFLECVQDMDHENMFWYRQDPGLGLRLIYFSYDVKMKEKGDIPEGYSVSREKKERFSLILESASTNQTSMYLCASSTSGRPRLTEQFFGPGTRLTVL.

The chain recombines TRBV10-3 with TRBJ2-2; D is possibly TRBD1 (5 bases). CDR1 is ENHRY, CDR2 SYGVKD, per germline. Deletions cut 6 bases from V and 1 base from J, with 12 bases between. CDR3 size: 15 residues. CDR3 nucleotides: TGTGCCATCAGGGACACCGGAAAGAACACCGGGGAGCTGTTTTTT. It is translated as CAIRDTGKNTGELFF.

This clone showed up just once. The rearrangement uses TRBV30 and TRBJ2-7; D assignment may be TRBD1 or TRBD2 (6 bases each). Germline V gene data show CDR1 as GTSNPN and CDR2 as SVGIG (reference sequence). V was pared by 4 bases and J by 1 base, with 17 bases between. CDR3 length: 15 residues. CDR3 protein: CAWTQGGRKSYEQYF. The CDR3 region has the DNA TGTGCCTGGACCCAAGGGGGGCGAAAGTCCTACGAGCAGTACTTC.

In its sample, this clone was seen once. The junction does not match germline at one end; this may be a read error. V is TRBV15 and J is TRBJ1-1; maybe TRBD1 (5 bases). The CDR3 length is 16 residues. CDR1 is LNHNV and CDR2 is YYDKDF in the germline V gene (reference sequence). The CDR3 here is CATSRDSLWGNTEAFF. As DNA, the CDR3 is TGTGCCACCAGCAGAGATAGCCTTTGGGGGAACACGGAAGCTTTCTTT.

DNA for the CDR3: TGTGCCAGCAGCCCGACAGGCCCTATTAGGGAGACCCAGTACTTC. Translating it yields CASSPTGPIRETQYF. V is TRBV6-5 and J is TRBJ2-5; D possibly corresponds to TRBD1 (6 bases). V was trimmed by 6 bases and J by 5 bases, leaving 19 bases between them. The germline V gene has CDR1 MNHEY and CDR2 SVGAGI. The CDR3 loop spans 15 amino acids.

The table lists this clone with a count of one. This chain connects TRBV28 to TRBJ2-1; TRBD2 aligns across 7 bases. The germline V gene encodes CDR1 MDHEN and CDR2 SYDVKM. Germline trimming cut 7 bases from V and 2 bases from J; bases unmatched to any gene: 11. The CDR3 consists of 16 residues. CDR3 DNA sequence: TGTGCCAGCACCGCACCCGGGGGGATGGCCTACAATGAGCAGTTCTTC. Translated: CASTAPGGMAYNEQFF. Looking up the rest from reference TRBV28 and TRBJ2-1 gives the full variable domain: DVKVTQSSRYLVKRTGEKVFLECVQDMDHENMFWYRQDPGLGLRLIYFSYDVKMKEKGDIPEGYSVSREKKERFSLILESASTNQTSMYLCASTAPGGMAYNEQFFGPGTRLTVL.

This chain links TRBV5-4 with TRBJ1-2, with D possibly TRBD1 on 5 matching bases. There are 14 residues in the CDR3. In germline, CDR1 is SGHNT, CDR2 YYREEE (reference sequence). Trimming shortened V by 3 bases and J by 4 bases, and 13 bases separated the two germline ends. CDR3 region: CASSSPPGGYGYTF. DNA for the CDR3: TGTGCCAGCAGCTCCCCCCCGGGGGGCTATGGCTACACCTTC.

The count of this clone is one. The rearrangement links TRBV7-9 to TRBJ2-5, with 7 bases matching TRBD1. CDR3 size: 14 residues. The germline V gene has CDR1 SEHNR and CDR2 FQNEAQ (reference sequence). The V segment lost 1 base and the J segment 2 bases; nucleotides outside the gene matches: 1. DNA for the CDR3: TGTGCCAGCAGCTTAGGGGGACAGCAAGAGACCCAGTACTTC. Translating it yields CASSLGGQQETQYF.

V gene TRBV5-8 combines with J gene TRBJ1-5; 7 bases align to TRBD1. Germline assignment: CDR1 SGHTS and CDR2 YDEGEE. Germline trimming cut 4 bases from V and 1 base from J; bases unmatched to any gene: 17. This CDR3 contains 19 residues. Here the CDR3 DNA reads TGTGCCAGCAGCCTCCAGGGGGGGGTTGCGGGGGTAAGCAATCAGCCCCAGCATTTT. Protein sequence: CASSLQGGVAGVSNQPQHF.

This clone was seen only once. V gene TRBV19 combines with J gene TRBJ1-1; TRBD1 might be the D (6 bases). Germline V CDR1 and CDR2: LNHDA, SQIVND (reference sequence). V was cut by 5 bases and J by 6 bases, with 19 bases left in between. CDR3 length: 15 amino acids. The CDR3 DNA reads TGTGCCAGTAGTGGGGGGGGGACATGGCTCCCTGAAGCTTTCTTT. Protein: CASSGGGTWLPEAFF.

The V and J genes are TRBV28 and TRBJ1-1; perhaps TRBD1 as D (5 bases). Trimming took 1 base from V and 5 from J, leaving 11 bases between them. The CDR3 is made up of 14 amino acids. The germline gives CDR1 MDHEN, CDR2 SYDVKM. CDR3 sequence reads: CASSLFSGATEAFF. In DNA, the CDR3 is TGTGCCAGCAGTTTATTTAGCGGGGCAACTGAAGCTTTCTTT.

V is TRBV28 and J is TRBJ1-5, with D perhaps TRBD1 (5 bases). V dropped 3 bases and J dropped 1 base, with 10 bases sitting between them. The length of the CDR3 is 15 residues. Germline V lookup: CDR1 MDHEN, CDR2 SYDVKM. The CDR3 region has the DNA TGTGCCAGCAGTTTTCTCAGGGTAAGCAATCAGCCCCAGCATTTT. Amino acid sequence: CASSFLRVSNQPQHF.

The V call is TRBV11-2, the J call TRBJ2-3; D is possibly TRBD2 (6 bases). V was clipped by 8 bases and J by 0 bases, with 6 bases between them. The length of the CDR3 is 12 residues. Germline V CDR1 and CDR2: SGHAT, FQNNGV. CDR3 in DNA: TGTGCCAGCGGGGGGAGCACAGATACGCAGTATTTT. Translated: CASGGSTDTQYF.

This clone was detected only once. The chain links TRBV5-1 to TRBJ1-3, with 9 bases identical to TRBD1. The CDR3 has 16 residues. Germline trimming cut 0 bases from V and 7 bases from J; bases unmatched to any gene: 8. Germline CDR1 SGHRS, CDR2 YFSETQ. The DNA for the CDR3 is TGCGCCAGCAGCTTGGGTGGGCCCGGGACAGGGAACACCATATATTTT. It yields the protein CASSLGGPGTGNTIYF.

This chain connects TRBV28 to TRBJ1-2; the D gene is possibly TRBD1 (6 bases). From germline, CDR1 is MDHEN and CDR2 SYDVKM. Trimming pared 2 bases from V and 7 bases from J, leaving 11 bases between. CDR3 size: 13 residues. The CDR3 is CASSLLGGCGYTF. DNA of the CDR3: TGTGCCAGCAGTTTACTAGGGGGTTGTGGCTACACCTTC.

The CDR3 region is CASSTGTGFSQPQHF. CDR3 DNA: TGTGCCAGTAGTACCGGGACAGGGTTTAGTCAGCCCCAGCATTTT. The chain recombines TRBV19 with TRBJ1-5; TRBD1 matches at 9 bases. The CDR3 is made up of 15 amino acids. With 4 bases clipped from V and 6 bases from J, the junction kept 7 bases outside the gene matches. Germline V gene lookup returns CDR1 LNHDA and CDR2 SQIVND (reference sequence).